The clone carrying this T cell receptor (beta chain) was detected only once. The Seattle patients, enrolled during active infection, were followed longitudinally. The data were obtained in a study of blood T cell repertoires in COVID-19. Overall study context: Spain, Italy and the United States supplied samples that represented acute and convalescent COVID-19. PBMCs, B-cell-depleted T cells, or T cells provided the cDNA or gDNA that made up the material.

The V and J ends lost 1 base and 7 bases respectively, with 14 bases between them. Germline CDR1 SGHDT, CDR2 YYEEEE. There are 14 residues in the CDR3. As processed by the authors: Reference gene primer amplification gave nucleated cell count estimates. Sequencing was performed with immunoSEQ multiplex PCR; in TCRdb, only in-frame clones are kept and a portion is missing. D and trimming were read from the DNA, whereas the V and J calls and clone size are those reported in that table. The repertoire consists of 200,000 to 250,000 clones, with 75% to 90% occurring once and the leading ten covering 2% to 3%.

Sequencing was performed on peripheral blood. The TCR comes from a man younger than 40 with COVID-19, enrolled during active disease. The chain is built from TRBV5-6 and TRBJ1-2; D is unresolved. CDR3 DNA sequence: TGTGCCAGCAGCTTGTCTTGGGCCCAGGCTGGCTACACCTTC. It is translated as CASSLSWAQAGYTF.